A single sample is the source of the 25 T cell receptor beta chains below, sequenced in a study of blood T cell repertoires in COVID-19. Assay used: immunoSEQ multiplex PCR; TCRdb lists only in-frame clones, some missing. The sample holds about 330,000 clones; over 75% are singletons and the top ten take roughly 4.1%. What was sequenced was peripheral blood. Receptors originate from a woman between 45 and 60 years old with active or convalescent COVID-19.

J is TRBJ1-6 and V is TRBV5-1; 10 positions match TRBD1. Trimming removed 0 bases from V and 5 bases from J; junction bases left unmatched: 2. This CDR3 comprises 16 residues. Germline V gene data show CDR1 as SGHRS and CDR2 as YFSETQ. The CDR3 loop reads CASSLGGQGNNSPLHF. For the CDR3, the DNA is TGCGCCAGCAGCTTGGGGGGACAGGGGAATAATTCACCCCTCCACTTT. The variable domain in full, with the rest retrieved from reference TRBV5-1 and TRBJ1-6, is KAGVTQTPRYLIKTRGQQVTLSCSPISGHRSVSWYQQTPGQGLQFLFEYFSETQRNKGNFPGRFSGRQFSNSRSEMNVSTLELGDSALYLCASSLGGQGNNSPLHFGNGTRLTVT.

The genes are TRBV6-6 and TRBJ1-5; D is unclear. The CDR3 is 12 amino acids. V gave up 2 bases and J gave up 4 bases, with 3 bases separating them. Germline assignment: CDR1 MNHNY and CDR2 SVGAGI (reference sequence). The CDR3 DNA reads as TGTGCCAGCAGTTACGAGAATCAGCCCCAGCATTTT. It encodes CASSYENQPQHF.

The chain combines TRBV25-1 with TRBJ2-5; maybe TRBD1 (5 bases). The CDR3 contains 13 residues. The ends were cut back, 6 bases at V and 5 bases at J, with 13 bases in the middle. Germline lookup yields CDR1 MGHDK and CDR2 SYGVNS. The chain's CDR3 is CASRNGQGETQYF. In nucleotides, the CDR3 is TGTGCCAGCAGGAACGGGCAGGGTGAGACCCAGTACTTC.

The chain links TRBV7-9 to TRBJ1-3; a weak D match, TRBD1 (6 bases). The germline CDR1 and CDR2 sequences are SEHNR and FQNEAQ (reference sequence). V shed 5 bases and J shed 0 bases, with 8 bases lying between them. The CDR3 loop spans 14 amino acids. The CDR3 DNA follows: TGTGCCAGCAGCGGGACAATCTCTGGAAACACCATATATTTT. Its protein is CASSGTISGNTIYF.

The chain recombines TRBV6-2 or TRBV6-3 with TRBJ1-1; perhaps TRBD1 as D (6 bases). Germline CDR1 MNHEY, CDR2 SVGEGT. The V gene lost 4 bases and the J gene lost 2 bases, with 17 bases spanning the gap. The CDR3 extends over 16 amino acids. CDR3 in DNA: TGTGCCAGCAGTTTCTCCCCCGACAGGACCAACACTGAAGCTTTCTTT. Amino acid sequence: CASSFSPDRTNTEAFF.

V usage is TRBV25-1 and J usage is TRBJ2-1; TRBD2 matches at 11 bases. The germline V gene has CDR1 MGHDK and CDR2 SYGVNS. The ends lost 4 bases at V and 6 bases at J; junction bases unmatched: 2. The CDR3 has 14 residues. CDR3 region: CASSVSGGANEQFF. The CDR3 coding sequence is TGTGCCAGCAGTGTTAGCGGGGGGGCCAATGAGCAGTTCTTC.

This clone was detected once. The CDR3 reads CAWSVRRGEYNEQFF. DNA of the CDR3: TGTGCCTGGAGTGTAAGGCGGGGGGAGTACAATGAGCAGTTCTTC. The chain couples TRBV30 to TRBJ2-1, with 8 bases that match TRBD2. Trimming removed 0 bases from V and 4 bases from J; junction bases left unmatched: 5. Germline V lookup: CDR1 GTSNPN, CDR2 SVGIG (reference sequence). The CDR3 sequence is 15 residues long. The complete variable domain, with remaining parts taken from reference TRBV30 and TRBJ2-1, reads SQTIHQWPATLVQPVGSPLSLECTVEGTSNPNLYWYRQAAGRGLQLLFYSVGIGQISSEVPQNLSASRPQDRQFILSSKKLLLSDSGFYLCAWSVRRGEYNEQFFGPGTRLTVL.

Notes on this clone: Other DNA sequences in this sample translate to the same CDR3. CDR3 loop: CASSLGQGNEKLFF. CDR3 coding DNA: TGCGCCAGCAGCTTGGGACAGGGTAATGAAAAACTGTTTTTT. The V call is TRBV5-1, the J call TRBJ1-4; 7 positions match TRBD1. Germline CDR1 SGHRS, CDR2 YFSETQ. The CDR3 spans 14 residues. The trim removed 0 bases at V and 4 bases at J, leaving 0 bases unmatched.

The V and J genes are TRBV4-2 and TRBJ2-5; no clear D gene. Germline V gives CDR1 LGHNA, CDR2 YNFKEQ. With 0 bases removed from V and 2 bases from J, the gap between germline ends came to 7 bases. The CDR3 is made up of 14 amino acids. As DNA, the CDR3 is TGTGCCAGCAGCCAAGACGGAGTACAAGAGACCCAGTACTTC. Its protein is CASSQDGVQETQYF.

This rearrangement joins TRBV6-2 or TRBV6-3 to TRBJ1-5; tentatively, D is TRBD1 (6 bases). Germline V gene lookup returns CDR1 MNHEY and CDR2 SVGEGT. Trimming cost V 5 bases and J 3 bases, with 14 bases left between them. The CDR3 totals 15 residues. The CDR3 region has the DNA TGTGCCAGCAGTCAGCATACAGGGACCAATCAGCCCCAGCATTTT. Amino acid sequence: CASSQHTGTNQPQHF.

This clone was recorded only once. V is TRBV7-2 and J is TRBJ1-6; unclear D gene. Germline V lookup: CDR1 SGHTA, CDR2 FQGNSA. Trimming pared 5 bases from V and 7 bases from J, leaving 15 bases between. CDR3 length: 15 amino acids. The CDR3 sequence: CASSLERVQNSPLHF. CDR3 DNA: TGTGCCAGCAGCCTAGAGCGAGTGCAGAATTCACCCCTCCACTTT.

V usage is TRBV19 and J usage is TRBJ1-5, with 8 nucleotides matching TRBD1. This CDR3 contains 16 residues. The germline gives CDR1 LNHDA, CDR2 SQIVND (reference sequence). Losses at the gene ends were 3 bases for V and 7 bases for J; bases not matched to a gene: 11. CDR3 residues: CASSIMGQGAGQPQHF. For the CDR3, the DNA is TGTGCCAGTAGTATTATGGGTCAGGGGGCAGGACAGCCCCAGCATTTT.

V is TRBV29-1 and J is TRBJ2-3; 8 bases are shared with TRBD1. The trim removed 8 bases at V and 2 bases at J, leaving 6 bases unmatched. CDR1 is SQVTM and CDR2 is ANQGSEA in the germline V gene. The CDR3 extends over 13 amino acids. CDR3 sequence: CSSRGRHTDTQYF. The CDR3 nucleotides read TGCAGCTCCAGGGGGCGCCACACAGATACGCAGTATTTT.

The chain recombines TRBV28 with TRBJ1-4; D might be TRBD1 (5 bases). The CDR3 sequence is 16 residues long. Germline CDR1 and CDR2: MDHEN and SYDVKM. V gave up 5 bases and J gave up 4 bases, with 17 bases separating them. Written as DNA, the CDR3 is TGTGCCAGCAGTACCTCCGGTGGGACTCATAATGAAAAACTGTTTTTT. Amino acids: CASSTSGGTHNEKLFF. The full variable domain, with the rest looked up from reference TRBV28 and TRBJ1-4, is DVKVTQSSRYLVKRTGEKVFLECVQDMDHENMFWYRQDPGLGLRLIYFSYDVKMKEKGDIPEGYSVSREKKERFSLILESASTNQTSMYLCASSTSGGTHNEKLFFGSGTQLSVL.

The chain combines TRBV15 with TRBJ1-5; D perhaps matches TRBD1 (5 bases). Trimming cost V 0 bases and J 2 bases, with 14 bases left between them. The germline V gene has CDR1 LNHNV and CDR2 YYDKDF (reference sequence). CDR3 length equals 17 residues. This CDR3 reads CATSRDRGADGNQPQHF. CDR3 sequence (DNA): TGTGCCACCAGCAGAGATAGGGGTGCTGATGGCAATCAGCCCCAGCATTTT.

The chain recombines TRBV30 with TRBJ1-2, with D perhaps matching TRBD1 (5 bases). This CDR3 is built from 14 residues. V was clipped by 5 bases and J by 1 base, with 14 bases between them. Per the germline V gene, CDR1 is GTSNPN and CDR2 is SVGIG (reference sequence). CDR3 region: CAWAEDSYNYGYTF. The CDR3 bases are TGTGCCTGGGCCGAAGACAGTTATAACTATGGCTACACCTTC.

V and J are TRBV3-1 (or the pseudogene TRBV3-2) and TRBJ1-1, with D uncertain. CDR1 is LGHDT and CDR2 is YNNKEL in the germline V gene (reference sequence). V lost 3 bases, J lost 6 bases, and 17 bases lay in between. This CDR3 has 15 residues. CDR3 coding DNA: TGTGCCAGCAGCCAGGGTGAGGGAGGGATAGCTGAAGCTTTCTTT. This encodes CASSQGEGGIAEAFF.

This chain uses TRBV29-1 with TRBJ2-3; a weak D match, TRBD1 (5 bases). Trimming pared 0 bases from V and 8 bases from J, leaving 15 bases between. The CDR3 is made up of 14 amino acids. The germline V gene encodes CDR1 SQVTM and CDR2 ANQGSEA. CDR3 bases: TGCAGCGTTGAAGATCTAACAGGTGGGGCTACGCAGTATTTT. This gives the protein CSVEDLTGGATQYF.

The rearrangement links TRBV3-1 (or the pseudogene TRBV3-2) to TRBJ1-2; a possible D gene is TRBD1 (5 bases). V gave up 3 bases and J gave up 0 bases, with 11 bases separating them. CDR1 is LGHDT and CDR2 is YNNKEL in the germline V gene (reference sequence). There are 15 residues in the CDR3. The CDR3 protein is CASSHRQSSNYGYTF. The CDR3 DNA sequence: TGTGCCAGCAGCCACAGACAGTCCTCTAACTATGGCTACACCTTC.

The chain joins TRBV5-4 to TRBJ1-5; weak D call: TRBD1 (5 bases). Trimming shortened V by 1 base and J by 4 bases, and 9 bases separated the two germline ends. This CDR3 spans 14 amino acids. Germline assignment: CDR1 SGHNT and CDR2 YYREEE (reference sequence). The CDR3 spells CASSLYGGNQPQHF. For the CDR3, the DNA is TGTGCCAGCAGCTTGTACGGGGGGAATCAGCCCCAGCATTTT.

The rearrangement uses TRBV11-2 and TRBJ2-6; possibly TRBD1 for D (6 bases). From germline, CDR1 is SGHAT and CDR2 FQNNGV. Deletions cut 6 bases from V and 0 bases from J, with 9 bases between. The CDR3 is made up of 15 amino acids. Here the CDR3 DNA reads TGTGCCAGCAGTCGACAGGTCTCTGGGGCCAACGTCCTGACTTTC. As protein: CASSRQVSGANVLTF.

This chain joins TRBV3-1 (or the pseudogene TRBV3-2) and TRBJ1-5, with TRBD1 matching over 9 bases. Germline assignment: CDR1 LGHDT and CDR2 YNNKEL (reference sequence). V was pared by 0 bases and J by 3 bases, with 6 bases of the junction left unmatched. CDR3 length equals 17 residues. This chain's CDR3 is CASSQEFGTGNNQPQHF. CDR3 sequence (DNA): TGTGCCAGCAGCCAAGAGTTCGGGACAGGGAACAATCAGCCCCAGCATTTT.

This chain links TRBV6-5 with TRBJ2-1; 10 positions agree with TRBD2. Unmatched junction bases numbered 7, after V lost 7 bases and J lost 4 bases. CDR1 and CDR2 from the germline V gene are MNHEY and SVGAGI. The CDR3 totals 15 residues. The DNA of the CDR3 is TGTGCCAGCACCTTAGCGGGAGGTAGTTACAATGAGCAGTTCTTC. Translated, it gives CASTLAGGSYNEQFF.

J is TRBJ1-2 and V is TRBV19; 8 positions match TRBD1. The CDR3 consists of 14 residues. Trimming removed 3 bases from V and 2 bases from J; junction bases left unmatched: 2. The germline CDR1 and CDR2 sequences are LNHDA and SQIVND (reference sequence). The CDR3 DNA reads TGTGCCAGTAGTATGAGACAGGGGAACTATGGCTACACCTTC. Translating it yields CASSMRQGNYGYTF.

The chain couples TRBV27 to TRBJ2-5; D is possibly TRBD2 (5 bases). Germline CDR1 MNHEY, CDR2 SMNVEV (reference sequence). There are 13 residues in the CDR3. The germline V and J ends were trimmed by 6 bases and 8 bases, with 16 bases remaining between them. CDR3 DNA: TGTGCCAGCAGCCTGGGAGCCGTGGATACCCAGTACTTC. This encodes CASSLGAVDTQYF.